These T cell receptor beta chains were read from a single sample in a study of technical replicates of blood from a few donors. Produced via immunoSEQ multiplex PCR; TCRdb's table is partial and in-frame only. The table lists 68,000 or so clones, roughly 97% of them singletons. Sequencing was performed on T cells isolated from PBMCs. These receptors originate from a human donor in good health. CDR3s include the opening cysteine and the closing phenylalanine or tryptophan. D genes are given only for firm matches.

v_gene: TRBV5-1; d_gene: -; j_gene: TRBJ2-1; len: 15; CDR3nt: TGCGCCAGCAGCTTGCGGGAGAGATTCGACAATGAGCAGTTCTTC; CDR3aa: CASSLRERFDNEQFF
v_gene: TRBV2; d_gene: TRBD1; j_gene: TRBJ2-7; len: 16; CDR3nt: TGTGCCAGCAGTGGTAACAAGGGACAGGGGGCTTACGAGCAGTACTTC; CDR3aa: CASSGNKGQGAYEQYF
v_gene: TRBV5-1; d_gene: TRBD1; j_gene: TRBJ2-7; len: 18; CDR3nt: TGCGCCAGCAGCTTGGGTATTGGACAGGGGGCGAGGTCCTACGAGCAGTACTTC; CDR3aa: CASSLGIGQGARSYEQYF
v_gene: TRBV27; d_gene: -; j_gene: TRBJ1-5; len: 14; CDR3nt: TGTGCCAGCAGTTTGAGAGGGATTAATCAGCCCCAGCATTTT; CDR3aa: CASSLRGINQPQHF
v_gene: TRBV29-1; d_gene: -; j_gene: TRBJ2-1; len: 12; CDR3nt: TGCAGCGTTGAAGGTCTGACTAATGAGCAGTTCTTC; CDR3aa: CSVEGLTNEQFF
v_gene: TRBV10-3; d_gene: -; j_gene: TRBJ2-7; len: 13; CDR3nt: TGTGCCATCAGTCTGCGGGTAGGCTACGAGCAGTACTTC; CDR3aa: CAISLRVGYEQYF
v_gene: TRBV30; d_gene: TRBD1; j_gene: TRBJ2-4; len: 18; CDR3nt: TGTGCCTGGAGTTGGACAGGGGCCTACCTAAGAGCCAAAAACATTCAGTACTTC; CDR3aa: CAWSWTGAYLRAKNIQYF
v_gene: TRBV4-1; d_gene: -; j_gene: TRBJ2-5; len: 13; CDR3nt: TGCGCCAGCACCCGCGCGGGCGGAGAGACCCAGTACTTC; CDR3aa: CASTRAGGETQYF
v_gene: TRBV19; d_gene: TRBD2; j_gene: TRBJ2-1; len: 18; CDR3nt: TGTGCCAGTAGTGACTGGGTACTAGCGGGAGCCTTTTTCATTGAGCAGTTCTTC; CDR3aa: CASSDWVLAGAFFIEQFF
v_gene: TRBV29-1; d_gene: TRBD1; j_gene: TRBJ2-3; len: 13; CDR3nt: TGCAGCGCTACAACAGGGGGCGCGGATACGCAGTATTTT; CDR3aa: CSATTGGADTQYF
v_gene: TRBV6-1; d_gene: TRBD2; j_gene: TRBJ2-7; len: 15; CDR3nt: TGTGCCAGCAGAAGACTGTGGGCGGGAGCGGACGAGCAGTACTTC; CDR3aa: CASRRLWAGADEQYF
v_gene: TRBV15; d_gene: TRBD2; j_gene: TRBJ2-3; len: 16; CDR3nt: TGTGCCACCAGCAGGGGACTAGCGGGAGGAACAGATACGCAGTATTTT; CDR3aa: CATSRGLAGGTDTQYF
v_gene: TRBV19; d_gene: -; j_gene: TRBJ1-2; len: 13; CDR3nt: TGTGCCAGTAGTATTCAGGGGAACAATGGCTACACCTTC; CDR3aa: CASSIQGNNGYTF
v_gene: TRBV30; d_gene: -; j_gene: TRBJ2-2; len: 15; CDR3nt: TGTGCCTGGAGCGACCCCGGGATAAACACCGGGGAGCTGTTTTTT; CDR3aa: CAWSDPGINTGELFF
v_gene: TRBV10-3; d_gene: TRBD1; j_gene: TRBJ2-7; len: 17; CDR3nt: TGTGCCATCAGTGACCAAACGGGGACAGGGGGGTACTACGAGCAGTACTTC; CDR3aa: CAISDQTGTGGYYEQYF
v_gene: TRBV11-2; d_gene: TRBD1; j_gene: TRBJ2-2; len: 17; CDR3nt: TGTGCCAGCAGCCGGGACAGGGGACTAGCGAACACCGGGGAGCTGTTTTTT; CDR3aa: CASSRDRGLANTGELFF